A selection of T cell receptor beta chains follows, all from one sample in a study of a mutant IDH1 vaccine in newly diagnosed glioma. Here immunoSEQ multiplex PCR was the method, and the copy in TCRdb shows in-frame clones only, minus some. Counted here are 55,000 to 70,000 clones, 80% to 90% occurring once; the ten biggest clones make up approximately 2.6%. This sample comprised PBMCs, obtained from a glioma patient treated with radiotherapy, temozolomide or both. The origin of the receptors is a man under 40 with glioma. Both conserved end residues are part of each CDR3. A D gene is named only where the DNA matches it firmly. Some rows mark clone size as missing; the rest say once, few, many or name a class of expanded clone.

d_call,v_call,j_call,clone_size,cdr3_aa,cdr3_nt
.,TRBV14,TRBJ1-1,.,CASSPSFGRSTEAFF,TGTGCCAGCAGCCCCTCTTTCGGCAGGAGCACTGAAGCTTTCTTT
.,TRBV19,TRBJ1-1,.,CASFAGPLGEAFF,TGTGCCAGTTTTGCGGGGCCATTAGGCGAAGCTTTCTTT
.,TRBV4-1,TRBJ1-2,.,CASSQDPGTDFYGYTF,TGCGCCAGCAGCCAAGACCCCGGGACGGACTTTTATGGCTACACCTTC
.,TRBV12-5,TRBJ1-5,.,CASGQNRPQHF,TGTGCTAGTGGTCAAAATAGGCCCCAGCATTTT
.,TRBV11-2,TRBJ2-7,.,CASSFIVGGPYEQYF,TGTGCCAGCAGCTTTATCGTTGGGGGGCCGTACGAGCAGTACTTC
.,TRBV7-6,TRBJ2-7,.,CASSRTPRYEQYF,TGTGCCAGCAGCCGGACACCCCGCTACGAGCAGTACTTC
.,TRBV10-3,TRBJ1-2,.,CAISESAGDYYGYTF,TGTGCCATCAGTGAGTCCGCAGGGGATTACTATGGCTACACCTTC
.,TRBV9,TRBJ2-7,.,CASSGRGASYEQYF,TGTGCCAGCAGCGGACGGGGGGCATCCTACGAGCAGTACTTC
.,TRBV29-1,TRBJ1-6,.,CSVDITGLVDSPLHF,TGCAGCGTGGACATAACAGGGCTCGTAGACTCACCCCTCCACTTT
.,TRBV30,TRBJ1-6,.,CAWSVEQVNNSPLHF,TGTGCCTGGAGTGTAGAACAGGTGAATAATTCACCCCTCCACTTT
.,TRBV6-4,TRBJ2-3,.,CASRRPICRTDTQYF,TGTGCCAGCCGGCGGCCTATATGTCGAACAGATACGCAGTATTTT
.,TRBV7-9,TRBJ2-1,.,CASSWIRDSGRNEQFF,TGTGCCAGCAGCTGGATCCGGGACTCCGGAAGGAATGAGCAGTTCTTC
.,TRBV5-1,TRBJ1-6,once,CASSRGDMDNSPLHF,TGCGCCAGCAGCCGGGGGGACATGGATAATTCACCCCTCCACTTT
TRBD2,TRBV2,TRBJ2-5,few,CASSVERGFQGTQYF,TGTGCCAGCAGTGTCGAGCGGGGCTTTCAGGGGACCCAGTACTTC
TRBD1,TRBV18,TRBJ1-5,.,CASSPRSDRDNQPQHF,TGTGCCAGCTCACCCCGGTCAGACAGGGACAATCAGCCCCAGCATTTT
.,TRBV5-6,TRBJ1-1,once,CASSLRRGTNTEAFF,TGTGCCAGCAGCTTGAGGAGGGGGACTAACACTGAAGCTTTCTTT
.,TRBV5-1,TRBJ1-1,.,CASSFRVGVNTEAFF,TGCGCCAGCAGCTTTCGAGTAGGGGTGAACACTGAAGCTTTCTTT
.,TRBV25-1,TRBJ1-2,.,CASMTWGGGYTF,TGTGCCAGCATGACCTGGGGGGGCGGCTACACCTTC
.,TRBV21-1,TRBJ2-2,.,CLIRKANTGELFF,TGTCTGATTCGGAAAGCGAACACCGGGGAGCTGTTTTTT
.,TRBV6-6,TRBJ1-5,.,CASSYDSNQPQHF,TGTGCCAGCAGTTATGATAGCAATCAGCCCCAGCATTTT
TRBD1,TRBV25-1,TRBJ1-3,.,CASSEPGDRRSSGNTIYF,TGTGCCAGCAGTGAACCCGGGGACAGGAGATCCTCTGGAAACACCATATATTTT
.,TRBV5-1,TRBJ2-5,.,CASNLPGPQETQYF,TGCGCCAGCAACCTACCCGGGCCCCAAGAGACCCAGTACTTC
.,TRBV4-1,TRBJ1-1,.,CASSHLLQNTEAFF,TGCGCCAGCAGCCATTTATTACAGAACACTGAAGCTTTCTTT
TRBD1,TRBV28,TRBJ1-2,.,CASSLPGQHANYGYTF,TGTGCCAGCAGCTTACCGGGACAGCACGCTAACTATGGCTACACCTTC
TRBD1,TRBV30,TRBJ1-6,.,CAWSASGTGNSPLHF,TGTGCCTGGAGTGCATCCGGGACAGGAAATTCACCCCTCCACTTT
.,TRBV5-1,TRBJ1-3,.,CASRGQSSGNTIYF,TGCGCCAGCCGCGGACAGAGCTCTGGAAACACCATATATTTT
.,TRBV19,TRBJ2-1,.,CASSFLSSYNEQFF,TGTGCCAGTAGTTTCCTGAGCTCCTACAATGAGCAGTTCTTC
.,TRBV30,TRBJ1-2,.,CAHSQVGYTF,TGTGCCCACTCGCAGGTGGGCTACACCTTC
TRBD2,TRBV5-6,TRBJ2-1,.,CASSLAMGGTSYEQFF,TGTGCCAGCAGCTTGGCCATGGGGGGGACTAGCTATGAGCAGTTCTTC
.,TRBV28,TRBJ1-2,.,CASTDTYYGYTF,TGTGCCAGTACGGACACTTACTATGGCTACACCTTC
.,TRBV5-4,TRBJ1-1,.,CASRSSQGSVTEAFF,TGTGCCAGCAGATCTAGCCAGGGCTCAGTCACTGAAGCTTTCTTT
.,TRBV10-3,TRBJ2-7,.,CAISESPETYEQYF,TGTGCCATCAGTGAGTCCCCAGAGACCTACGAGCAGTACTTC
.,TRBV11-3,TRBJ2-1,.,CASSSSVGVINEQFF,TGTGCCAGCAGCTCTTCGGTGGGGGTAATAAATGAGCAGTTCTTC
.,TRBV11-2,TRBJ1-3,few,CASSSRSLTGRSGNTIYF,TGTGCCAGCAGCTCCCGTTCGCTGACAGGTCGCTCTGGAAACACCATATATTTT
.,TRBV5-4,TRBJ2-7,.,CASSSRDRRPREQYF,TGTGCCAGCAGCTCCCGGGACCGAAGACCACGCGAGCAGTACTTC
.,TRBV6-5,TRBJ1-6,.,CASNPGQYNSPLHF,TGTGCCAGCAACCCGGGGCAGTATAATTCACCCCTCCACTTT
.,TRBV5-4,TRBJ2-7,.,CASSLGQIDYEQYF,TGTGCCAGCAGCTTAGGACAGATAGACTACGAGCAGTACTTC
.,TRBV6-1,TRBJ1-1,.,CASREYTGNTEAFF,TGTGCCAGCAGAGAATATACAGGGAACACTGAAGCTTTCTTT
.,TRBV4-3,TRBJ2-1,.,CASSSTNAQFF,TGCGCCAGCAGCTCCACAAATGCGCAGTTCTTC
.,TRBV6-6,TRBJ2-5,.,CASSYAGTPQETQYF,TGTGCCAGCAGTTACGCCGGGACACCACAAGAGACCCAGTACTTC
TRBD1,TRBV19,TRBJ2-4,once,CASKRGPKNIQYF,TGTGCCAGTAAGAGGGGGCCTAAAAACATTCAGTACTTC
.,TRBV7-9,TRBJ2-5,.,CASSLKIGQQETQYF,TGTGCCAGCAGCCTAAAAATCGGACAGCAAGAGACCCAGTACTTC
TRBD1,TRBV6-5,TRBJ2-5,once,CASIRVRGLKETQYF,TGTGCCAGCATCCGTGTCAGGGGGCTGAAGGAGACCCAGTACTTC
.,TRBV10-3,TRBJ1-5,few,CAIRPNSNQPQHF,TGTGCCATCCGGCCGAATAGCAATCAGCCCCAGCATTTT
TRBD1,TRBV6-5,TRBJ1-1,few,CASSYGQGASEAFF,TGTGCCAGCAGTTACGGACAGGGGGCGAGTGAAGCTTTCTTT
TRBD1,TRBV6-1,TRBJ2-2,once,CASSEGDRGHTGELFF,TGTGCCAGCAGTGAAGGGGACAGGGGGCACACCGGGGAGCTGTTTTTT
.,TRBV7-8,TRBJ2-3,.,CASSLGPGRATTDTQYF,TGTGCCAGCAGCTTAGGGCCGGGACGAGCTACCACAGATACGCAGTATTTT
TRBD1,TRBV19,TRBJ2-5,.,CASSRRTGLRSQETQYF,TGTGCCAGTAGTCGGAGGACAGGCCTCCGGTCGCAAGAGACCCAGTACTTC
.,TRBV13,TRBJ1-4,.,CASSNGQTDEKLFF,TGTGCCAGCAGCAATGGCCAGACGGATGAAAAACTGTTTTTT
TRBD2,TRBV18,TRBJ2-7,.,CASSPTSGGSYEQYF,TGTGCCAGCTCACCAACTAGCGGGGGCTCCTACGAGCAGTACTTC
.,TRBV2,TRBJ2-3,.,CASNKGGLSTDTQYF,TGTGCCAGCAATAAAGGGGGTCTAAGCACAGATACGCAGTATTTT
.,TRBV27,TRBJ2-2,.,CASSLSYGELFF,TGTGCCAGCAGTTTATCTTACGGGGAGCTGTTTTTT
.,TRBV6-6,TRBJ1-1,few,CASTLWRNMNTEAFF,TGTGCCAGCACCCTCTGGAGGAATATGAACACTGAAGCTTTCTTT
TRBD2,TRBV19,TRBJ2-3,.,CASSIGLSGLAGDTQYF,TGTGCCAGTAGTATTGGGTTGTCAGGACTAGCGGGAGATACGCAGTATTTT
.,TRBV10-1,TRBJ2-7,.,CASSAGTASSYEQYF,TGCGCCAGCAGCGCCGGGACGGCGAGCTCCTACGAGCAGTACTTC
.,TRBV25-1,TRBJ1-4,.,CASSGLLGGAEGEKLFF,TGTGCCAGCAGTGGCCTCCTGGGGGGGGCCGAGGGTGAAAAACTGTTTTTT
.,TRBV5-6,TRBJ1-2,.,CASSLMEFYGYTF,TGTGCCAGCAGCTTAATGGAATTCTATGGCTACACCTTC
TRBD1,TRBV4-1,TRBJ2-7,.,CASSQEPRDRLEQYF,TGCGCCAGCAGCCAAGAGCCCCGGGACAGGCTCGAGCAGTACTTC